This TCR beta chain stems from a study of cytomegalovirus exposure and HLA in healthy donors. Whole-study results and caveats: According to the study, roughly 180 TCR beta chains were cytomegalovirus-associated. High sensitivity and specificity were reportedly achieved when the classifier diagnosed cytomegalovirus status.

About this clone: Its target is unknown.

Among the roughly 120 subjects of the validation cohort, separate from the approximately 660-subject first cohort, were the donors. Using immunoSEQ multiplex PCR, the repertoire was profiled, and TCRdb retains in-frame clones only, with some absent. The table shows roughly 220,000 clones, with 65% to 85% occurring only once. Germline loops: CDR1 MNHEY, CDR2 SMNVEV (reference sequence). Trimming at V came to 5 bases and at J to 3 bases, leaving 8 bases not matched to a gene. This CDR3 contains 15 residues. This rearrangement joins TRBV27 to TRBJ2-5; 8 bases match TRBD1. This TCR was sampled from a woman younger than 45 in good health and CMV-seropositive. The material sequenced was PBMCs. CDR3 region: CASSRIGQGEETQYF. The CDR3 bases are TGTGCCAGCAGTCGAATTGGACAGGGAGAAGAGACCCAGTACTTC.